The clone carrying this T cell receptor (beta chain) was recorded only once. Some clones are missing from TCRdb's copy, which holds only in-frame ones; the method was immunoSEQ multiplex PCR. The data contain hundreds of thousands of clones, approximately 87% of them singletons. The sample originates from a study of shared T cell receptors in the human thymus. In germline, CDR1 is SGHDN, CDR2 FVKESK. CDR3 length equals 16 residues. Trimming took 0 bases from V and 4 from J, leaving 15 bases between them. These same records also appear under a second study, on human thymus T cells. From that report: In corrective heart surgery, resections were taken, and these provided the thymus tissue. Thymic TCR repertoires of unrelated people reportedly overlapped highly.

V and J are TRBV14 and TRBJ1-1; no firm D call. The source material was thymocytes. This clonotype was obtained from a boy under two years old with a congenital heart defect. CDR3 residues: CASSQDMTGESTEAFF. Here the CDR3 DNA reads TGTGCCAGCAGCCAAGATATGACCGGGGAGTCCACTGAAGCTTTCTTT. The full variable domain, in which reference TRBV14 and TRBJ1-1 provide the parts outside the CDR3, is EAGVTQFPSHSVIEKGQTVTLRCDPISGHDNLYWYRRVMGKEIKFLLHFVKESKQDESGMPNNRFLAERTGGTYSTLKVQPAELEDSGVYFCASSQDMTGESTEAFFGQGTRLTVV.